This is a list of T cell receptor beta chains from one sample in a study of T cells after yellow fever vaccination. TCRdb redid the calling of the 5' RACE reads with MiXCR, one entry per CDR3 protein. The sample has hundreds of thousands of distinct CDR3 sequences, 8% to 10% seen once; the top ten hold about a sixth. The source material was PBMCs, sampled on the day of the first yellow fever vaccination. The receptors were sampled from a man younger than 35 who received the YFV17D yellow fever vaccine. The CDR3 runs from the conserved cysteine through the conserved F or W. A D gene is named only where the DNA matches it firmly. Clone size is shown for a subset of rows, as once, few, many or a class of expanded clone.

j_gene	d_gene	v_gene	abundance	CDR3aa	CDR3nt
TRBJ2-3	TRBD2	TRBV7-2	-	CASSLLLAGVTQYF	TGTGCCAGCAGCTTACTACTAGCGGGGGTTACGCAGTATTTT
TRBJ2-5	-	TRBV7-6	few	CASSFLASAGQETQYF	TGTGCCAGCAGCTTTCTGGCTTCAGCCGGCCAAGAGACCCAGTACTTC
TRBJ2-3	TRBD2	TRBV7-2	-	CASSLAVRGGGDTQYF	TGTGCCAGCAGCTTAGCGGTGCGGGGGGGCGGGGATACGCAGTATTTT
TRBJ1-4	-	TRBV5-1	few	CASSEGPANEKLFF	TGCGCCAGCAGCGAGGGACCGGCTAATGAAAAACTGTTTTTT
TRBJ2-1	-	TRBV4-3	many	CASSQDGGYNEQFF	TGCGCCAGCAGCCAAGATGGGGGCTACAATGAGCAGTTCTTC
TRBJ1-2	-	TRBV5-6	-	CASSLTAKLYGYTF	TGTGCCAGCAGCTTGACGGCAAAGCTCTATGGCTACACCTTC
TRBJ2-2	TRBD2	TRBV6-1	-	CASSRGGRDTGEQFF	TGTGCCAGCAGCCGGGGGGGGAGAGACACCGGGGAGCAGTTTTTT
TRBJ1-6	TRBD1	TRBV6-5	-	CASVRTGLSYNSPLHF	TGTGCCAGCGTTAGGACAGGTCTCTCCTATAATTCACCCCTCCACTTT
TRBJ1-6	-	TRBV7-2	few	CASSPAGGHSPLHF	TGTGCCAGCAGCCCGGCTGGGGGCCATTCACCCCTCCACTTT
TRBJ2-3	-	TRBV28	many	CASSFLGQADTQYF	TGTGCCAGCAGTTTCTTGGGGCAGGCAGATACGCAGTATTTT